The next 18 T cell receptor beta chains were all read from a single sample in a study of cytomegalovirus exposure and HLA in healthy donors. The PCR was carried out with 60 Vbeta primers and 13 Jbeta primers. The method was immunoSEQ multiplex PCR; TCRdb's version includes in-frame clones alone and lacks a portion of them. This sample carries about 160,000 clones, roughly 80% of them seen once, and the ten largest clones take roughly 4.2%. The specimen sequenced was PBMCs. The receptors shown here come from a man aged 40-49 years in good health and CMV-seronegative.

A few counts support this clone. The chain is built from TRBV9 and TRBJ2-7, with 7 bases matching TRBD1. There are 15 residues in the CDR3. The germline CDR1 and CDR2 sequences are SGDLS and YYNGEE. V was pared by 4 bases and J by 2 bases, with 9 bases of the junction left unmatched. The DNA for the CDR3 is TGTGCCAGCAGCTCCGACAGGGTGCCTCCCTACGAGCAGTACTTC. Residues: CASSSDRVPPYEQYF.

The gene calls are TRBV5-1 and TRBJ2-2; 9 nucleotides align to TRBD1. The CDR3 spans 15 residues. Germline CDR1 is SGHRS and CDR2 is YFSETQ. The J segment lost 4 bases and the V segment lost 7 bases, leaving 8 bases of the junction unmatched. The CDR3 protein is CASSRDRVSTGELFF. CDR3 nucleotides: TGCGCCAGCTCTCGGGACAGGGTTTCCACCGGGGAGCTGTTTTTT.

There are a few counts of this clone. V and J are TRBV9 and TRBJ2-1, with TRBD2 matching 11 bases. The germline CDR1 and CDR2 sequences are SGDLS and YYNGEE. The trim removed 0 bases at V and 0 bases at J, leaving 8 bases unmatched. The CDR3 length is 19 residues. CDR3 region: CASSVARGTSGFSYNEQFF. CDR3 coding DNA: TGTGCCAGCAGCGTAGCACGCGGGACTAGCGGTTTCTCCTACAATGAGCAGTTCTTC.

This chain joins TRBV6-5 and TRBJ1-1; TRBD1 is a possible D gene (6 bases). Germline V gives CDR1 MNHEY, CDR2 SVGAGI. The V gene lost 6 bases and the J gene lost 1 base, with 15 bases spanning the gap. The CDR3 runs to 15 residues. This CDR3 is CASRLPGVQNTEAFF. CDR3 bases: TGTGCCAGCAGGCTTCCAGGGGTCCAGAACACTGAAGCTTTCTTT.

The chain recombines TRBV5-4 with TRBJ2-7; the match to TRBD1 covers 12 bases. CDR1 and CDR2 from the germline V gene are SGHNT and YYREEE (reference sequence). This CDR3 is 15 amino acids long. Germline trimming cut 6 bases from V and 6 bases from J; bases unmatched to any gene: 10. CDR3 nucleotides: TGTGCCAGCACCAATCCGGGACAGGGGGCTGGCGAGCAGTACTTC. Translation: CASTNPGQGAGEQYF.

This chain uses TRBV7-2 with TRBJ2-3, with TRBD2 matching over 10 bases. The ends lost 6 bases at V and 3 bases at J; junction bases unmatched: 3. The length of the CDR3 is 14 residues. Germline V gives CDR1 SGHTA, CDR2 FQGNSA. The CDR3 nucleotides are TGTGCCAGCAGGCGTAGCGGGGGGACAGATACGCAGTATTTT. It specifies CASRRSGGTDTQYF.

The V call is TRBV2, the J call TRBJ1-3; no definite D call. Trimming shortened V by 8 bases and J by 0 bases, and 5 bases separated the two germline ends. The V gene's germline CDR1 is SNHLY and CDR2 FYNNEI. The CDR3 is made up of 12 amino acids. The CDR3 here is CASRDSGNTIYF. The DNA for the CDR3 is TGTGCCAGCCGGGACTCTGGAAACACCATATATTTT.

The chain combines TRBV10-3 with TRBJ1-1, with D possibly TRBD1 on 5 matching bases. The CDR3 contains 14 residues. Germline-derived CDR1 and CDR2 are ENHRY and SYGVKD. V lost 10 bases and J 4 bases, leaving 19 bases between the germline ends. CDR3 DNA sequence: TGTGCCACCGGGGGTCGGTCCTTAGCCACTGAAGCTTTCTTT. Protein sequence: CATGGRSLATEAFF.

The V and J genes are TRBV9 and TRBJ2-7; 8 nucleotides align to TRBD1. The V gene end was trimmed by 3 bases and the J gene end by 7 bases; junction bases not matched to a gene: 6. Per germline, CDR1 SGDLS and CDR2 YYNGEE. The CDR3 totals 13 residues. The CDR3 protein is CASSGQGMREQYF. DNA of the CDR3: TGTGCCAGCAGCGGACAGGGGATGCGGGAGCAGTACTTC.

A note on this clone: Other nucleotide sequences in the sample specify the same CDR3. V is TRBV5-1 and J is TRBJ2-3, with a weak D call TRBD1 (6 bases). The CDR3 loop spans 17 amino acids. In germline, CDR1 is SGHRS, CDR2 YFSETQ. V was trimmed by 2 bases and J by 1 base, leaving 17 bases between them. The CDR3 region is CASSFTGLGAGTDTQYF. CDR3 in DNA: TGCGCCAGCAGCTTCACGGGGTTGGGGGCAGGCACAGATACGCAGTATTTT.

This clone was seen just once. V gene TRBV5-6 combines with J gene TRBJ2-7; D not resolved. The CDR3 runs 14 residues. V was trimmed by 2 bases and J by 0 bases, leaving 9 bases between them. The germline CDR1 and CDR2 sequences are SGHDT and YYEEEE. DNA for the CDR3: TGTGCCAGCAGCTTTGGTTACAACTCCTACGAGCAGTACTTC. This gives the protein CASSFGYNSYEQYF. The full variable domain, its missing parts supplied by reference TRBV5-6 and TRBJ2-7, is DAGVTQSPTHLIKTRGQQVTLRCSPKSGHDTVSWYQQALGQGPQFIFQYYEEEERQRGNFPDRFSGHQFPNYSSELNVNALLLGDSALYLCASSFGYNSYEQYFGPGTRLTVT.

This clone appeared a single time. Other DNA sequences from this sample encode an identical CDR3 as well. This sequence joins TRBV5-1 and TRBJ2-3; D unresolved. The V and J ends lost 0 bases and 1 base respectively, with 6 bases between them. Germline CDR1 SGHRS, CDR2 YFSETQ. CDR3 length: 14 amino acids. CDR3: CASSLVRGTDTQYF. The CDR3 DNA follows: TGCGCCAGCAGCTTGGTACGGGGCACAGATACGCAGTATTTT.

The V and J genes are TRBV4-1 and TRBJ2-3, with 9 bases aligning to TRBD1. CDR1 and CDR2 (germline): MGHRA, YSYEKL. V lost 1 base to trimming and J lost 3 bases; unmatched junction nucleotides: 2. This CDR3 has 15 amino acids. This CDR3 reads CASSQAGTGTDTQYF. CDR3 nucleotide sequence: TGCGCCAGCAGCCAAGCCGGGACAGGGACAGATACGCAGTATTTT.

The V and J genes are TRBV5-4 and TRBJ2-1, with 10 bases identical to TRBD1. V lost 0 bases to trimming and J lost 5 bases; unmatched junction nucleotides: 2. The CDR3 is made up of 15 amino acids. Germline CDR1 SGHNT, CDR2 YYREEE (reference sequence). For the CDR3, the DNA is TGTGCCAGCAGCTTGGGGACAGGGGGAAACAATGAGCAGTTCTTC. Protein: CASSLGTGGNNEQFF.

J is TRBJ2-7 and V is TRBV10-3; 12 nucleotides line up with TRBD2. With V trimmed by 6 bases and J by 7 bases, 7 bases remained unmatched. Germline V CDR1 and CDR2: ENHRY, SYGVKD. The CDR3 has 14 amino acids. CDR3 sequence: CAIRPSGGVLEQYF. The CDR3 bases are TGTGCCATCAGGCCTAGCGGGGGGGTCTTGGAGCAGTACTTC.

This clone was recorded only once. The chain uses TRBV10-1 and TRBJ2-7, with D possibly being TRBD2 (6 bases). The CDR3 runs 14 residues. V shed 0 bases and J shed 1 base, with 7 bases lying between them. Germline lookup yields CDR1 WNHNN and CDR2 SYGVQD (reference sequence). The CDR3 DNA is TGCGCCAGCAGTGAGTCGCGGGGATCCTACGAGCAGTACTTC. This encodes CASSESRGSYEQYF.

The chain combines TRBV10-3 with TRBJ2-3; TRBD2 agrees at 8 bases. J lost 7 bases, V lost 4 bases, and 16 bases had no gene match. The germline V gene has CDR1 ENHRY and CDR2 SYGVKD. The CDR3 sequence is 17 residues long. DNA for the CDR3: TGTGCCATCAGTGCCCTCACCAGCGGGGGAGCCGGGTATACGCAGTATTTT. Residues: CAISALTSGGAGYTQYF.

The J gene is TRBJ1-6, the V gene TRBV7-2; D ambiguous. This CDR3 has 13 amino acids. Germline V gives CDR1 SGHTA, CDR2 FQGNSA. Deletions cut 5 bases from V and 8 bases from J, with 10 bases between. The CDR3 here is CASSLLLDSPLHF. DNA for the CDR3: TGTGCCAGCAGCCTCCTTTTAGATTCACCCCTCCACTTT.